This TCR beta chain is from a study of blood T cell repertoires in COVID-19. Study-wide background: Collection of acute and convalescent COVID-19 samples took place in the United States, Italy and Spain. T cells, B-cell-depleted T cells, or PBMCs provided the cDNA or gDNA that served as material.

CDR1 MGHDK and CDR2 SYGVNS come from the germline V gene. The CDR3 runs 15 residues. J was trimmed by 7 bases and V by 2 bases; bases with no gene match: 7. Original processing methods: Reference gene primer amplification gave nucleated cell count estimates. Clones were read by immunoSEQ multiplex PCR, and TCRdb kept only the in-frame ones, dropping some. V and J calls and clone size are as listed in that table; D and trimming were resolved from the DNA. The table lists about 200,000 clones, about 87% of them singletons, with 6.2% in the top ten. The TCR was taken from a man aged 60 to 69 who had recovered from COVID-19. The genes are TRBV25-1 and TRBJ1-4, with 7 nucleotides matching TRBD1. Sequences were obtained from peripheral blood. The CDR3 DNA reads as TGTGCCAGCAGTGAACCTACAGGGGCGGGTGAAAAACTGTTTTTT. It yields the protein CASSEPTGAGEKLFF.